These 6 T cell receptor beta chains came from one sample sequenced in a study of cytomegalovirus exposure and HLA in healthy donors. Primers included in the PCR were 60 Vbeta and 13 Jbeta primers. Generated by immunoSEQ multiplex PCR, the TCRdb table keeps only in-frame clones and is missing some. This sample has around 180,000 clones, with 77% found just once. The sequencing input was PBMCs. The receptors were gathered from a woman aged 25 to 39 in good health and CMV-seropositive.

This clone was found a few times. CDR3 DNA: TGTGCCATCGGAGGGCCCCTAGGTCGGGGGGAGCTGTTTTTT. Residues: CAIGGPLGRGELFF. The rearrangement links TRBV10-3 to TRBJ2-2; the D gene is possibly TRBD2 (6 bases). In germline, CDR1 is ENHRY, CDR2 SYGVKD. CDR3 length: 14 residues. V was trimmed by 8 bases and J by 8 bases, leaving 18 bases between them.

J is TRBJ2-1 and V is TRBV5-6; 7 bases match TRBD1. The CDR3 has 14 amino acids. Trimming cost V 4 bases and J 2 bases; bases outside gene matches: 3. Germline V gene data show CDR1 as SGHDT and CDR2 as YYEEEE. The CDR3 coding sequence is TGTGCCAGCAGCCCTCAGGGGGCCTACAATGAGCAGTTCTTC. This encodes CASSPQGAYNEQFF.

This chain joins TRBV28 and TRBJ2-4; TRBD2 matches 9 bases. The CDR3 is 16 amino acids. CDR1 is MDHEN, CDR2 SYDVKM, per germline. V lost 4 bases, J lost 1 base, and 5 bases stayed unmatched. The CDR3 DNA sequence: TGTGCCAGCAGTTCCGGACTAGCGAGGGCCAAAAACATTCAGTACTTC. It is translated as CASSSGLARAKNIQYF.

The chain uses TRBV5-4 and TRBJ1-1; possibly TRBD1 for D (5 bases). The CDR3 extends over 17 amino acids. The V gene lost 0 bases and the J gene lost 1 base, with 16 bases spanning the gap. Germline assignment: CDR1 SGHNT and CDR2 YYREEE (reference sequence). The CDR3 protein is CASSLGLGPGENTEAFF. The CDR3 region has the DNA TGTGCCAGCAGCTTGGGCTTAGGGCCGGGGGAGAACACTGAAGCTTTCTTT. The variable domain in full, completed from reference TRBV5-4 and TRBJ1-1, reads ETGVTQSPTHLIKTRGQQVTLRCSSQSGHNTVSWYQQALGQGPQFIFQYYREEENGRGNFPPRFSGLQFPNYSSELNVNALELDDSALYLCASSLGLGPGENTEAFFGQGTRLTVV.

This clone was seen just once. DNA for the CDR3: TGTGCCAGCAGTACAAGGACAGGGTGGAACACTGAAGCTTTCTTT. This encodes CASSTRTGWNTEAFF. The chain carries TRBV28 and TRBJ1-1, with TRBD1 matching over 8 bases. Germline V lookup: CDR1 MDHEN, CDR2 SYDVKM. V was pared by 5 bases and J by 1 base, with 6 bases of the junction left unmatched. The CDR3 is 15 residues long.

In this sample, this clone turned up a few times. The chain recombines TRBV6-1 with TRBJ2-7; maybe TRBD1 (5 bases). In germline, CDR1 is MNHNS, CDR2 SASEGT. The ends were cut back, 2 bases at V and 3 bases at J, with 11 bases in the middle. This CDR3 comprises 14 residues. The CDR3 region is CASSEWAGIYEQYF. CDR3 DNA: TGTGCCAGCAGTGAATGGGCAGGGATCTACGAGCAGTACTTC.